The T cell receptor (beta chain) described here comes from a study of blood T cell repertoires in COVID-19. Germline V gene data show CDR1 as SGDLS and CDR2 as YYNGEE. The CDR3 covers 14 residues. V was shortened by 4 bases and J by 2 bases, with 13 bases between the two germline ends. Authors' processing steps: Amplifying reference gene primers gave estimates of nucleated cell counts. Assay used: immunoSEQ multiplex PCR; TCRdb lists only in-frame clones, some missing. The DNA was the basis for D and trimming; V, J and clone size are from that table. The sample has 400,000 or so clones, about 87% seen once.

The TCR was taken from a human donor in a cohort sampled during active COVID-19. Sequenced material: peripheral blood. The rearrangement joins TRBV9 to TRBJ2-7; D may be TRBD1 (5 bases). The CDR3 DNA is TGTGCCAGCAGCCCCCGGACACATACCTACGAGCAGTACTTC. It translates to CASSPRTHTYEQYF.